Reported below is one TCR beta chain. What it binds is unknown. This sample is drawn from a study of beta chain features in type 1 diabetes. Study results and limitations: Shorter TCRB CDR3s, moderately but significantly so, were found in Type 1 diabetes patients in all four CD4+ subsets.

V shed 1 base and J 2 bases; nucleotides not matched to a gene: 3. The CDR3 loop spans 15 amino acids. Germline V lookup: CDR1 SEHNR, CDR2 FQNEAQ (reference sequence). Expressed TCRB transcripts were sequenced, since all the RNA that had been isolated was reverse transcribed. The table came from immunoSEQ multiplex PCR; TCRdb's copy has only in-frame clones and leaves some out. The table includes about 140,000 clones, about an eighth detected once. The sequencing input was central memory CD4+ T cells from blood. The chain recombines TRBV7-9 with TRBJ2-5, with TRBD1 matching over 8 bases. The TCR comes from a man younger than 35 with type 1 diabetes. As DNA, the CDR3 is TGTGCCAGCAGCTTAGGAACAGGGGGACAAGAGACCCAGTACTTC. Translation: CASSLGTGGQETQYF.